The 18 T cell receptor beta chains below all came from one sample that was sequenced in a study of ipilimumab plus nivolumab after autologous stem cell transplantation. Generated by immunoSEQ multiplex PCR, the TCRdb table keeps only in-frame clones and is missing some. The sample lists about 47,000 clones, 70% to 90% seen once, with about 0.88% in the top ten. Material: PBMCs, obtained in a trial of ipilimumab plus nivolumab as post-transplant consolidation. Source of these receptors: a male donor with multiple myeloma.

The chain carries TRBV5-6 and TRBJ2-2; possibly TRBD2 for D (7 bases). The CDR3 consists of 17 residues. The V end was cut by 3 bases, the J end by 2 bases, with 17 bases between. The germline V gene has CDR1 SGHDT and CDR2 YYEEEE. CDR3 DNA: TGTGCCAGCAGCTCCTTTCTGCGGGGGCGTAACACCGGGGAGCTGTTTTTT. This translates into CASSSFLRGRNTGELFF.

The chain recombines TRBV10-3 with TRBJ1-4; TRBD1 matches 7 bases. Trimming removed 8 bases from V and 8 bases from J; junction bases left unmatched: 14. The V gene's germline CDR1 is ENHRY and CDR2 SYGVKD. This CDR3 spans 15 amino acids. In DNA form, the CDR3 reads TGTGCCATCTCCCGGGGGACAGATGGTAGGGAAAAACTGTTTTTT. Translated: CAISRGTDGREKLFF.

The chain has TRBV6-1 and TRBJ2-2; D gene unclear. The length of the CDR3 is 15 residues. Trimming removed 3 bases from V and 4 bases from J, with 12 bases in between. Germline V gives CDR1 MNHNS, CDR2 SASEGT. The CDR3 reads CASSELSEATGELFF. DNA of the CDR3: TGTGCCAGCAGTGAGCTGTCAGAGGCCACCGGGGAGCTGTTTTTT.

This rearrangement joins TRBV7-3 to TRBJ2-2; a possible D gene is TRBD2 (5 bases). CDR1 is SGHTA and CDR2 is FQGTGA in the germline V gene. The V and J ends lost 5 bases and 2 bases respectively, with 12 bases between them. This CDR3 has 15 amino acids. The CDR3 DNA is TGTGCCAGCAGCCGGGGTGGTTTTAACACCGGGGAGCTGTTTTTT. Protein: CASSRGGFNTGELFF.

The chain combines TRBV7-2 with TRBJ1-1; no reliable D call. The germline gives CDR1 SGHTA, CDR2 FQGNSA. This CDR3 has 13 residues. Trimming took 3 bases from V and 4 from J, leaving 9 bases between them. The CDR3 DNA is TGTGCCAGCAGCTTTGGGTGGAGCACTGAAGCTTTCTTT. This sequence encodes CASSFGWSTEAFF. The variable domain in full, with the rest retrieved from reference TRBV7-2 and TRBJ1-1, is GAGVSQSPSNKVTEKGKDVELRCDPISGHTALYWYRQSLGQGLEFLIYFQGNSAPDKSGLPSDRFSAERTGGSVSTLTIQRTQQEDSAVYLCASSFGWSTEAFFGQGTRLTVV.

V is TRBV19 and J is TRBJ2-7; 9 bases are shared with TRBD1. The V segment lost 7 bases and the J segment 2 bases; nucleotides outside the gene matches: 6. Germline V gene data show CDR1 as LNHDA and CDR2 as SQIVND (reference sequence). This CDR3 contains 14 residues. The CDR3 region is CASTPDRGPYEQYF. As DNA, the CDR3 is TGTGCCAGTACCCCGGACAGGGGCCCCTACGAGCAGTACTTC.

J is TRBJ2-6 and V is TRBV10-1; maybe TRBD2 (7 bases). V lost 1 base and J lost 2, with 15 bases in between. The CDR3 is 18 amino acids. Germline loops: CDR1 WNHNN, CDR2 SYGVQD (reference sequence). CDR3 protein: CASSEYRRGAPGANVLTF. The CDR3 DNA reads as TGCGCCAGCAGTGAGTACCGCCGGGGGGCTCCTGGGGCCAACGTCCTGACTTTC.

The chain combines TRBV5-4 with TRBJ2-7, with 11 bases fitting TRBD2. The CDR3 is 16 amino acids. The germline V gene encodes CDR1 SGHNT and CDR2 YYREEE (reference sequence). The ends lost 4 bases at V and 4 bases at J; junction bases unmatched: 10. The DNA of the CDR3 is TGTGCCAGCAGCCCGTCGCTAGCGGGGGGTACATACGAGCAGTACTTC. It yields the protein CASSPSLAGGTYEQYF.

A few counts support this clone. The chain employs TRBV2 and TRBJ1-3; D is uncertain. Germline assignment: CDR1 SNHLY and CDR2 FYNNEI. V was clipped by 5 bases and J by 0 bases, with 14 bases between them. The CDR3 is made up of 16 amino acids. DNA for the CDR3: TGTGCCAGCAGTAAGGAGGCAGAACTCTCTGGAAACACCATATATTTT. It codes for CASSKEAELSGNTIYF.

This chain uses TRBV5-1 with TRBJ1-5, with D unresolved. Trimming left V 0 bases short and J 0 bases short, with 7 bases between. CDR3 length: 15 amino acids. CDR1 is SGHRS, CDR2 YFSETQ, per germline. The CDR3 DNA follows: TGCGCCAGCAGCTTGGACGGGGATAGCAATCAGCCCCAGCATTTT. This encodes CASSLDGDSNQPQHF.

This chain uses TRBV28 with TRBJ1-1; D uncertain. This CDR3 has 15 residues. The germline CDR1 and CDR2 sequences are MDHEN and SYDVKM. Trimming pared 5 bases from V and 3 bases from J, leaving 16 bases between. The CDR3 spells CASSLGSSGDTEAFF. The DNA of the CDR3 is TGTGCCAGCAGTCTAGGGTCCTCTGGGGACACTGAAGCTTTCTTT.

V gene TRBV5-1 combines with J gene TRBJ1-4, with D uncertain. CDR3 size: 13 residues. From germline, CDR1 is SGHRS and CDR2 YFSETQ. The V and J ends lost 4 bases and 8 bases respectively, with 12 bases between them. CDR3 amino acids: CASSTGIGEKLFF. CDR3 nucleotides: TGCGCCAGCAGCACCGGCATCGGGGAAAAACTGTTTTTT.

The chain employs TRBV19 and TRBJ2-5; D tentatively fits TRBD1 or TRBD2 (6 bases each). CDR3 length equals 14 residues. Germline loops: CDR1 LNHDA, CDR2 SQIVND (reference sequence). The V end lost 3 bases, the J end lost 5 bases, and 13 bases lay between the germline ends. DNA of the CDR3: TGTGCCAGTAGTATGATGCAGGGGAGGGAGACCCAGTACTTC. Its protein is CASSMMQGRETQYF.

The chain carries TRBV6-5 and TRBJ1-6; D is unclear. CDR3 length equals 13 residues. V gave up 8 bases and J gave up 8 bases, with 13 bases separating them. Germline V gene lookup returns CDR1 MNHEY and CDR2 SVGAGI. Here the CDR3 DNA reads TGTGCCAGCTCCAGCCTTGGGGATTCACCCCTCCACTTT. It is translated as CASSSLGDSPLHF.

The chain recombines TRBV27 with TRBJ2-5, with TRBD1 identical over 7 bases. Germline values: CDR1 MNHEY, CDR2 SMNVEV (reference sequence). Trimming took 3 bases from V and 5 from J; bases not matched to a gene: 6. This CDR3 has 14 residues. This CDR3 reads CASSFGTRGETQYF. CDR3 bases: TGTGCCAGCAGTTTCGGAACCAGGGGGGAGACCCAGTACTTC.

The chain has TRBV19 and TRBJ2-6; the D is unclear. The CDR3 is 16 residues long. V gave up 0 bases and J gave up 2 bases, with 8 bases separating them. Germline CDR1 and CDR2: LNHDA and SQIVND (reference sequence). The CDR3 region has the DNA TGTGCCAGTAGTATAGATCTAGGTGCTGGGGCCAACGTCCTGACTTTC. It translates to CASSIDLGAGANVLTF. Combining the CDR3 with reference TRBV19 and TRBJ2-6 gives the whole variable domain DGGITQSPKYLFRKEGQNVTLSCEQNLNHDAMYWYRQDPGQGLRLIYYSQIVNDFQKGDIAEGYSVSREKKESFPLTVTSAQKNPTAFYLCASSIDLGAGANVLTFGAGSRLTVL.

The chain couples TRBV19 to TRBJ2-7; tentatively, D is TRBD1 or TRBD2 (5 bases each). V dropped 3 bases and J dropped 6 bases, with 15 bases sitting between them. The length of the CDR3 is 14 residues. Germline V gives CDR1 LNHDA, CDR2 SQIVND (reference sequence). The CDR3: CASSMVGTYGEQYF. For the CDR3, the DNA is TGTGCCAGTAGTATGGTCGGGACCTATGGCGAGCAGTACTTC.

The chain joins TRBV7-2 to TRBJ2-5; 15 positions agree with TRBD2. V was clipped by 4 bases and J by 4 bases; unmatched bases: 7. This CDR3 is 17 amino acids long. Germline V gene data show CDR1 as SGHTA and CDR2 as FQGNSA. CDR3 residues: CASSSGLAGGIPETQYF. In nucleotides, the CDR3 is TGTGCCAGCAGCTCGGGACTAGCGGGGGGCATCCCAGAGACCCAGTACTTC.